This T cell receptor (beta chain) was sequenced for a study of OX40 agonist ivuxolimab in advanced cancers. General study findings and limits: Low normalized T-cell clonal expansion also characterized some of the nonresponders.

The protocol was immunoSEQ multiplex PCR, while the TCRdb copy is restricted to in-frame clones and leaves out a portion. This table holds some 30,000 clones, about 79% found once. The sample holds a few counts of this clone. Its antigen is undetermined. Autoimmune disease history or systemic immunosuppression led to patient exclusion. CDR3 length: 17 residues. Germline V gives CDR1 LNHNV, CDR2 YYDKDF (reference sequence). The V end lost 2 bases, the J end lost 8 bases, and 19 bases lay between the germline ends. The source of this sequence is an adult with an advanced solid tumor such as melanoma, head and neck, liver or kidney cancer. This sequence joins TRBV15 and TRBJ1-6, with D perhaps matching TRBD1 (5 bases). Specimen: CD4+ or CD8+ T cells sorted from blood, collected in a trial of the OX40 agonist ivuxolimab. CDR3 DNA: TGTGCCACCAGCAGATCTCGAATGGGGACCCTTGATTCACCCCTCCACTTT. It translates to CATSRSRMGTLDSPLHF.